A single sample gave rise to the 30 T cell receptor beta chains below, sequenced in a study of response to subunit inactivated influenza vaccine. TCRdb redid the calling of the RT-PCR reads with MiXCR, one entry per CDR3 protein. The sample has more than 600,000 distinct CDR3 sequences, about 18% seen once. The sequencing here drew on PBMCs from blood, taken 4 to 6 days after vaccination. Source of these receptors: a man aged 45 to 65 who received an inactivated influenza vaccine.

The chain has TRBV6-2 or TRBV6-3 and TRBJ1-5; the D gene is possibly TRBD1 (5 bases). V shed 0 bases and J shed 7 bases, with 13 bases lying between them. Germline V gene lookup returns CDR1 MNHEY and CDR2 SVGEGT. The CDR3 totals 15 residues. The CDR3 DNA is TGTGCCAGCAGTTACTCAACAGGAGGAATACAGCCCCAGCATTTT. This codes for CASSYSTGGIQPQHF.

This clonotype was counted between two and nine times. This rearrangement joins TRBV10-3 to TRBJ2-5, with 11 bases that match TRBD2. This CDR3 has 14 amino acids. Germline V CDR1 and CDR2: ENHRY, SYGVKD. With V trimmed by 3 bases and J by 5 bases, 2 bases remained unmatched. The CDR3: CAISDLAGGETQYF. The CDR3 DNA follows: TGTGCCATCAGTGACCTAGCGGGGGGCGAGACCCAGTACTTC.

CDR3 loop: CATSPSVTGELFF. In nucleotides, the CDR3 is TGTGCCACCTCTCCTAGTGTCACCGGGGAGCTGTTTTTT. The gene calls are TRBV12-3 or TRBV12-4 and TRBJ2-2; D unresolved. Trimming cost V 10 bases and J 4 bases, with 13 bases left between them. The CDR3 sequence is 13 residues long.

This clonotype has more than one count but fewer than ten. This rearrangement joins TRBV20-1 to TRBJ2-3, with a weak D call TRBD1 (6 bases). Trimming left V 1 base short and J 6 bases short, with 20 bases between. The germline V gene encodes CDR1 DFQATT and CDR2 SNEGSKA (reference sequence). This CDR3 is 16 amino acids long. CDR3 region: CSARGRNRVNWDTQYF. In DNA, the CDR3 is TGCAGTGCTAGAGGGCGGAACAGGGTGAATTGGGATACGCAGTATTTT.

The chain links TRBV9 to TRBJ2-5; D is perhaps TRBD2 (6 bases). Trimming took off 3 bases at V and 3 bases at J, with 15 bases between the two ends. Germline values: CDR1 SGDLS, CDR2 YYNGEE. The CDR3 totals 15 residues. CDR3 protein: CASSGPGLGKETQYF. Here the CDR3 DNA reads TGTGCCAGCAGCGGACCGGGACTGGGTAAAGAGACCCAGTACTTC.

This chain's CDR3 is CASSGQGAHEQFF. The CDR3 nucleotides read TGTGCCAGCAGCGGACAGGGGGCCCATGAGCAGTTCTTC. The chain combines TRBV2 with TRBJ2-1; 11 nucleotides agree with TRBD1. Germline V gene sequence: CDR1 SNHLY, CDR2 FYNNEI. CDR3 length: 13 amino acids. V shed 6 bases, J shed 8 bases, and the junction held 3 bases outside the gene matches.

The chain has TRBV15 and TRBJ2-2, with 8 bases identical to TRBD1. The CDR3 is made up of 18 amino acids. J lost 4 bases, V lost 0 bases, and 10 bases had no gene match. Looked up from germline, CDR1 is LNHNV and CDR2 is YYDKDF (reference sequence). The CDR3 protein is CATSRDSAGGMGTGELFF. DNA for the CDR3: TGTGCCACCAGCAGAGATTCTGCAGGGGGCATGGGCACCGGGGAGCTGTTTTTT.

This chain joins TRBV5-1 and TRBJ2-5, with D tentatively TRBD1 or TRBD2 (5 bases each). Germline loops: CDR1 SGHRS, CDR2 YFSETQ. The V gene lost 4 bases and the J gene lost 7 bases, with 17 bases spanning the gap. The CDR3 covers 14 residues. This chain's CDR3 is CASSPRDAEGTQYF. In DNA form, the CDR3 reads TGCGCCAGCAGCCCCCGGGACGCCGAAGGGACCCAGTACTTC.

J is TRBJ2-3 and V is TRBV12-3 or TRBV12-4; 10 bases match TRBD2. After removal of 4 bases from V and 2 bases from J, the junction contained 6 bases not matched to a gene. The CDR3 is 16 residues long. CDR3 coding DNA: TGTGCCAGCAGTTCACTAGCGGGGTACTCCACAGATACGCAGTATTTT. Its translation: CASSSLAGYSTDTQYF.

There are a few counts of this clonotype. CDR3 region: CAISESGQGINEQFF. The CDR3 DNA is TGTGCCATCAGTGAGTCGGGACAGGGTATCAATGAGCAGTTCTTC. J is TRBJ2-1 and V is TRBV10-3, with 9 bases fitting TRBD1. Germline lookup yields CDR1 ENHRY and CDR2 SYGVKD. CDR3 length equals 15 residues. V lost 0 bases and J lost 6; bases outside the gene matches: 3.

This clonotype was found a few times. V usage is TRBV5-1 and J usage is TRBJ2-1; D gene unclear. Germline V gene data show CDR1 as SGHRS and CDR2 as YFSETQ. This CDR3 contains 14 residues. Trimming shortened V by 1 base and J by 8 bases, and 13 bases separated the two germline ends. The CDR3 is CASSLPSRQDEQFF. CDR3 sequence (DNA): TGCGCCAGCAGCTTGCCAAGTAGGCAGGATGAGCAGTTCTTC.

CDR3 nucleotides: TGTGCCCCAGGGGACACGAACACCGGGGAGCTGTTTTTT. Encoded protein: CAPGDTNTGELFF. The V and J genes are TRBV12-3 or TRBV12-4 and TRBJ2-2; a possible D gene is TRBD1 (6 bases). This CDR3 is built from 13 residues. Trimming removed 11 bases at V and 0 bases at J, with 10 bases between.

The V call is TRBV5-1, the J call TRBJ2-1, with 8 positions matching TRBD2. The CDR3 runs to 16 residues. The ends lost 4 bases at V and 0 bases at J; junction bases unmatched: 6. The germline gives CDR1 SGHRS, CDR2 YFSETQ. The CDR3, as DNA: TGCGCCAGCAGCCCCGGGGGGGGGTTCTCCTACAATGAGCAGTTCTTC. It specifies CASSPGGGFSYNEQFF.

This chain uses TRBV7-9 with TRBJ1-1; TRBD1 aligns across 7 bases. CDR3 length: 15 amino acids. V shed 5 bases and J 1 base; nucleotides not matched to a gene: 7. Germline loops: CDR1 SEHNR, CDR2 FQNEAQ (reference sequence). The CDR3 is CASSVQGRGNTEAFF. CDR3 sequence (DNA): TGTGCCAGCAGCGTACAGGGGCGGGGGAACACTGAAGCTTTCTTT. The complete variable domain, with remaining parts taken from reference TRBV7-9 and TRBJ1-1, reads DTGVSQNPRHKITKRGQNVTFRCDPISEHNRLYWYRQTLGQGPEFLTYFQNEAQLEKSRLLSDRFSAERPKGSFSTLEIQRTEQGDSAMYLCASSVQGRGNTEAFFGQGTRLTVV.

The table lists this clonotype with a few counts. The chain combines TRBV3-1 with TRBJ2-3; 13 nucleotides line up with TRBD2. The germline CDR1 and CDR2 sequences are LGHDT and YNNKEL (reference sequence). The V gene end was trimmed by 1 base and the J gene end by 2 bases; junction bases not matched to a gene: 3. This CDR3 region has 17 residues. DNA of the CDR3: TGTGCCAGCAGCCAAGGACTAGCGGGGGGCCTCACAGATACGCAGTATTTT. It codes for CASSQGLAGGLTDTQYF.

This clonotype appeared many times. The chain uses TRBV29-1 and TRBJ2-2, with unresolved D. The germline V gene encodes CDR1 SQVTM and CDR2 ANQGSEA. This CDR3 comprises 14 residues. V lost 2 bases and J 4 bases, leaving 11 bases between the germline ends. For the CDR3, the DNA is TGCAGCGTTGAACCAAGATTGGGCACCGGGGAGCTGTTTTTT. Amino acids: CSVEPRLGTGELFF.

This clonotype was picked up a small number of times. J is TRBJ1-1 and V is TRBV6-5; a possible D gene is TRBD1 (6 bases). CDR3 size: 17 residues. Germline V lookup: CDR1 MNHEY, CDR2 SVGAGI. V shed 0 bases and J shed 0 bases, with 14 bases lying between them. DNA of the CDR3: TGTGCCAGCAGTTACTCACAGGGTCCAAACATGAACACTGAAGCTTTCTTT. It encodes CASSYSQGPNMNTEAFF.

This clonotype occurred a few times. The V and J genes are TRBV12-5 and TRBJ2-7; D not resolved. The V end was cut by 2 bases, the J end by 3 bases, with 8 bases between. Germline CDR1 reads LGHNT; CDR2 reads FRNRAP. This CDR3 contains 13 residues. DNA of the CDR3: TGTGCTAGTGGTTTGCTTCAGGACTACGAGCAGTACTTC. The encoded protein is CASGLLQDYEQYF.

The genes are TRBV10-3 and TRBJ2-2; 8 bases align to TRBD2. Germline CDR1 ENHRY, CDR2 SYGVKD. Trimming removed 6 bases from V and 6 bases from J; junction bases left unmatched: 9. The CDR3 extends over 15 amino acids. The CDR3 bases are TGTGCCATCAGACTAAGCGGGAGTGTCGCCGGGGAGCTGTTTTTT. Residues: CAIRLSGSVAGELFF.

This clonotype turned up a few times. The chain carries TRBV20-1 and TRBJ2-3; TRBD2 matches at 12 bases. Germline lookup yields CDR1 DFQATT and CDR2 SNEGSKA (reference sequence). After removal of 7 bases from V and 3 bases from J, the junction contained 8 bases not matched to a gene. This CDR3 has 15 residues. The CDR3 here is CSGMLAGGRTDTQYF. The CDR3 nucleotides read TGCAGTGGAATGCTAGCGGGGGGGCGGACAGATACGCAGTATTTT.

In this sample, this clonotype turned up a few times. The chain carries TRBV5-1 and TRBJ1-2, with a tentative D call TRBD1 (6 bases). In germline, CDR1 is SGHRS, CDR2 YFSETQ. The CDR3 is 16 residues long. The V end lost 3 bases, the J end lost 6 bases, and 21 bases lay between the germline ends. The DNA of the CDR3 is TGCGCCAGCAGCTCTTCTAACAGGGCCTGGATCGATGGCTACACCTTC. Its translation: CASSSSNRAWIDGYTF.

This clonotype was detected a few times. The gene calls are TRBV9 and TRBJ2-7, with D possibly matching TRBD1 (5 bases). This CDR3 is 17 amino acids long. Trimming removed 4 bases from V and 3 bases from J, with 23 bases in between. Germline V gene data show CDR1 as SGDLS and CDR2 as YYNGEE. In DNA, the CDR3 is TGTGCCAGCAGCCCCGAAGAAAACGAGTGGCAGGGCTACGAGCAGTACTTC. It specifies CASSPEENEWQGYEQYF.

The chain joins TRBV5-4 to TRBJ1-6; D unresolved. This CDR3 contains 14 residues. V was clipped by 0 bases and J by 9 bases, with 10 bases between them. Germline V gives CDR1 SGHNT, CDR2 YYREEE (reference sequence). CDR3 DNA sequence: TGTGCCAGCAGCTTGGGGCAGTTCTCTTCACCCCTCCACTTT. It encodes CASSLGQFSSPLHF.

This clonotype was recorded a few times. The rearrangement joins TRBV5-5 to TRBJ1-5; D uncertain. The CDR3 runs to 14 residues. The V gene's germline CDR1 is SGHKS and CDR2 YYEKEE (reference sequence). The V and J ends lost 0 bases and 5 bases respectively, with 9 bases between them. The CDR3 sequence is CASSLEQKDQPQHF. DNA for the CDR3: TGTGCCAGCAGCTTGGAGCAGAAGGATCAGCCCCAGCATTTT.

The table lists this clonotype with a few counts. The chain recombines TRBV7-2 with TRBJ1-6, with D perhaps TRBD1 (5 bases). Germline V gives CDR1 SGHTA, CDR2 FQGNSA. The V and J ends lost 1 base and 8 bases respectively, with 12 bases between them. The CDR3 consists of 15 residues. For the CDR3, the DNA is TGTGCCAGCAGCTTAGTCCCAGGGCCGGATTCACCCCTCCACTTT. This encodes CASSLVPGPDSPLHF.

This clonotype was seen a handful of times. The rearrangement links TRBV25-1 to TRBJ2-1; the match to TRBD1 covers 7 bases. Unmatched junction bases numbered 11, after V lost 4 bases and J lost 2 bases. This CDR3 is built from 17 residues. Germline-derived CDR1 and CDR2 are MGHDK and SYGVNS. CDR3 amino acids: CASSGLRRGRAYNEQFF. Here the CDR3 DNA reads TGTGCCAGCAGTGGCCTCCGAAGGGGGCGCGCCTACAATGAGCAGTTCTTC.

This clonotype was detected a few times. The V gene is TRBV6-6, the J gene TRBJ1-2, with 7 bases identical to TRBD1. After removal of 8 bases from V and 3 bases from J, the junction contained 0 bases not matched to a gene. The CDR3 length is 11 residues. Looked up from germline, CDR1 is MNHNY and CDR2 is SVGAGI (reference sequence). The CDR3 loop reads CASGTDYGYTF. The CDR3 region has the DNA TGTGCCAGCGGGACAGACTATGGCTACACCTTC.

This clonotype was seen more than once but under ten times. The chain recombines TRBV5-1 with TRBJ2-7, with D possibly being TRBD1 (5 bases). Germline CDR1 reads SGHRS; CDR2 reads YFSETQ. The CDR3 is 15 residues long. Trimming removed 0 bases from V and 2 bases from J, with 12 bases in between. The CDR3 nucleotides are TGCGCCAGCAGCTTGGTTGGGGCCCCTACCTACGAGCAGTACTTC. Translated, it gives CASSLVGAPTYEQYF.

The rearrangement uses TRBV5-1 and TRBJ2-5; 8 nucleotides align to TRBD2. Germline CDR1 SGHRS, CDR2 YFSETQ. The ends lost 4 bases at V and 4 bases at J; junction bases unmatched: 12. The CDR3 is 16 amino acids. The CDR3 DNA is TGCGCCAGCAGCGGTACCCCGGGACTAGTTGGAGAGACCCAGTACTTC. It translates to CASSGTPGLVGETQYF.

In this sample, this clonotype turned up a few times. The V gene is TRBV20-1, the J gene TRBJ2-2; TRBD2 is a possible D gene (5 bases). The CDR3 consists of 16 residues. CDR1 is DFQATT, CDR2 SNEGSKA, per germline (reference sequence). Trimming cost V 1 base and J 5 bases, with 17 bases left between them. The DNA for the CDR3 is TGCAGTGCTAGAGCCGGGGATGGTCGCGGGACCGGGGAGCTGTTTTTT. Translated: CSARAGDGRGTGELFF.